What follows describes a single TCR beta chain. What it binds is not known. This sample stems from a study of CXCR3-negative and CXCR3-positive naive CD8 T cells. Across the study: Sequencing yielded about 135 million TRB reads, roughly 1.5 +/- 0.3 million per library.

Among CD8+ T cells, naive ones were CD45RO-CCR7+CD27+CD95-. The CDR3 runs to 12 residues. Germline V CDR1 and CDR2: SQVTM, ANQGSEA. The libraries of TRB cDNA were prepared using 5' RACE with UMI labels. One entry per CDR3 protein, without DNA, is what TCRdb gives after re-calling the 5' RACE reads. Its table records about 130,000 distinct CDR3 sequences. Study outcomes and limitations: Researchers reported similar TRBV-TRBJ usage in naive CXCR3-negative and CXCR3-positive cells, though memory differed. Naive subsets expressed similar surface CD5; TRB CDR3 features served to infer TCR strength.

This chain uses TRBV29-1 with TRBJ2-7. The sample taken for sequencing was naive CXCR3- CD8+ T cells from blood. Subset described: CD45RO-CCR7+CD27+CD95- naive CD8+ T cells lacking CXCR3 (TNR3-). The sequence was obtained from a human donor in good health. Some clones in this sample may be carry-over from other donors' samples. This chain's CDR3 is CSAEKDGYEQYF.